A single sample is the source of the 17 T cell receptor beta chains below, sequenced in a study of OX40 agonist ivuxolimab in advanced cancers. Profiling relied on immunoSEQ multiplex PCR, and the TCRdb table lists in-frame clones only, not all of them. The table shows tens of thousands of clones, with roughly 92% occurring only once. The source was CD4+ or CD8+ T cells sorted from blood, collected in a trial of the OX40 agonist ivuxolimab. The receptor set was obtained from an adult with an advanced solid tumor such as melanoma, head and neck, liver or kidney cancer.

The chain employs TRBV19 and TRBJ2-1; D gene unclear. CDR1 and CDR2 (germline): LNHDA, SQIVND (reference sequence). The ends were cut back, 5 bases at V and 0 bases at J, with 20 bases in the middle. The CDR3 has 18 amino acids. The CDR3 loop reads CASSLILGTLSSYNEQFF. For the CDR3, the DNA is TGTGCCAGTAGTCTTATCCTCGGAACCCTGAGCTCCTACAATGAGCAGTTCTTC.

This chain joins TRBV5-6 and TRBJ2-7; D possibly corresponds to TRBD2 (6 bases). Looked up from germline, CDR1 is SGHDT and CDR2 is YYEEEE. V was trimmed by 4 bases and J by 2 bases, leaving 13 bases between them. This CDR3 contains 14 residues. CDR3 DNA sequence: TGTGCCAGCAGCGGGGGAGGTACCCCCTACGAGCAGTACTTC. This gives the protein CASSGGGTPYEQYF.

This rearrangement joins TRBV13 to TRBJ2-7, with 7 positions matching TRBD2. CDR3 length: 15 amino acids. The ends lost 1 base at V and 2 bases at J; junction bases unmatched: 5. Germline V CDR1 and CDR2: PRHDT, FYEKMQ (reference sequence). The CDR3 sequence is CASSLAGGRTYEQYF. The DNA of the CDR3 is TGTGCCAGCAGCTTAGCGGGAGGACGAACCTACGAGCAGTACTTC.

The chain recombines TRBV27 with TRBJ1-2, with D tentatively TRBD1 (5 bases). Germline V gene lookup returns CDR1 MNHEY and CDR2 SMNVEV (reference sequence). The CDR3 has 13 amino acids. The V end lost 11 bases, the J end lost 4 bases, and 17 bases lay between the germline ends. The CDR3 spells CASRGSVLYGYTF. The CDR3 nucleotides are TGTGCCTCTAGGGGATCGGTACTCTATGGCTACACCTTC.

V usage is TRBV4-1 and J usage is TRBJ1-5; 9 nucleotides agree with TRBD1. Trimming at V came to 3 bases and at J to 2 bases, leaving 5 bases not matched to a gene. The V gene's germline CDR1 is MGHRA and CDR2 YSYEKL. The CDR3 has 16 amino acids. This chain's CDR3 is CASSQTGGNGNQPQHF. Here the CDR3 DNA reads TGCGCCAGCAGCCAGACAGGGGGTAACGGCAATCAGCCCCAGCATTTT.

The chain uses TRBV29-1 and TRBJ2-2; D may be TRBD2 (6 bases). V lost 0 bases and J 5 bases, leaving 7 bases between the germline ends. Germline-derived CDR1 and CDR2 are SQVTM and ANQGSEA. CDR3 length: 13 amino acids. The CDR3 is CSVEESGTGELFF. CDR3 DNA sequence: TGCAGCGTTGAAGAGAGCGGGACCGGGGAGCTGTTTTTT.

This sequence joins TRBV5-4 and TRBJ2-7; D is undetermined. CDR1 and CDR2 (germline): SGHNT, YYREEE (reference sequence). The CDR3 consists of 14 residues. V lost 5 bases and J 7 bases, leaving 19 bases between the germline ends. In DNA, the CDR3 is TGTGCCAGCAGGCAAGGATACCTCTTAGAGGAGCAGTACTTC. Protein product: CASRQGYLLEEQYF.

This clone was seen just once. The gene calls are TRBV25-1 and TRBJ1-2, with unresolved D. Trimming stripped 4 bases from V and 0 bases from J, with 12 bases between. Germline CDR1 MGHDK, CDR2 SYGVNS. CDR3 length: 15 residues. CDR3 in amino acids: CASSAYIEANYGYTF. CDR3 in DNA: TGTGCCAGCAGTGCTTATATCGAAGCTAACTATGGCTACACCTTC.

V and J are TRBV5-4 and TRBJ1-2, with D unclear. The CDR3 consists of 13 residues. Germline V gene sequence: CDR1 SGHNT, CDR2 YYREEE (reference sequence). V lost 4 bases to trimming and J lost 2 bases, with 9 bases between them. The chain's CDR3 is CASSQDVNYGYTF. The CDR3 DNA sequence: TGTGCCAGCAGCCAAGACGTAAACTATGGCTACACCTTC. Full variable domain (outside the CDR3, taken from reference TRBV5-4 and TRBJ1-2): ETGVTQSPTHLIKTRGQQVTLRCSSQSGHNTVSWYQQALGQGPQFIFQYYREEENGRGNFPPRFSGLQFPNYSSELNVNALELDDSALYLCASSQDVNYGYTFGSGTRLTVV.

The genes are TRBV28 and TRBJ2-5; D is uncertain. The CDR3 consists of 11 residues. Germline V lookup: CDR1 MDHEN, CDR2 SYDVKM. Trimming stripped 3 bases from V and 7 bases from J, with 6 bases between. CDR3 loop: CASSFAGTQYF. The DNA of the CDR3 is TGTGCCAGCAGTTTTGCCGGGACCCAGTACTTC.

This sequence joins TRBV28 and TRBJ2-7, with D possibly TRBD2 on 6 matching bases. The CDR3 extends over 14 amino acids. Germline loops: CDR1 MDHEN, CDR2 SYDVKM. V dropped 8 bases and J dropped 6 bases, with 20 bases sitting between them. In nucleotides, the CDR3 is TGTGCCAGCGGGTTGGGGCGGGATCTAGGCGAGCAGTACTTC. Amino acid sequence: CASGLGRDLGEQYF.

The count of this clone is one. V gene TRBV2 combines with J gene TRBJ2-7; tentative D call: TRBD2 (6 bases). Per the germline V gene, CDR1 is SNHLY and CDR2 is FYNNEI. The CDR3 covers 15 residues. The ends were cut back, 2 bases at V and 9 bases at J, with 20 bases in the middle. The CDR3 coding sequence is TGTGCCAGCAGTGAATTCGGAGGGACGGCCATCGGGCAGTACTTC. It specifies CASSEFGGTAIGQYF.

V is TRBV19 and J is TRBJ2-1; a possible D gene is TRBD1 (6 bases). The germline V gene encodes CDR1 LNHDA and CDR2 SQIVND (reference sequence). The V end lost 5 bases, the J end lost 1 base, and 12 bases lay between the germline ends. This CDR3 has 15 residues. CDR3 DNA sequence: TGTGCCAGTAGTCAGGACAGCTCATCCTACAATGAGCAGTTCTTC. Its translation: CASSQDSSSYNEQFF.

The chain joins TRBV30 to TRBJ2-3; D not resolved. V dropped 0 bases and J dropped 0 bases, with 7 bases sitting between them. Looked up from germline, CDR1 is GTSNPN and CDR2 is SVGIG (reference sequence). This CDR3 contains 14 residues. In nucleotides, the CDR3 is TGTGCCTGGAGTGTAAGGAAAAGCACAGATACGCAGTATTTT. Translating it yields CAWSVRKSTDTQYF.

The chain joins TRBV28 to TRBJ2-7; D gene ambiguous. From germline, CDR1 is MDHEN and CDR2 SYDVKM. V lost 3 bases to trimming and J lost 1 base, with 4 bases between them. The CDR3 loop spans 12 amino acids. DNA for the CDR3: TGTGCCAGCAGTTTTCTGTCCTACGAGCAGTACTTC. This translates into CASSFLSYEQYF.

This chain links TRBV4-3 with TRBJ2-2; D perhaps matches TRBD2 (5 bases). The V and J ends lost 4 bases and 5 bases respectively, with 11 bases between them. CDR1 is LGHNA, CDR2 YSLEER, per germline. The CDR3 runs 14 residues. The CDR3, as DNA: TGCGCCAGCAGCCTCTATCGACTAACCGGGGAGCTGTTTTTT. It codes for CASSLYRLTGELFF.

CDR3 protein: CASSPGRGPDRGYTF. The CDR3 DNA reads as TGCGCCAGCAGCCCCGGGAGGGGGCCGGATCGTGGCTACACCTTC. This chain connects TRBV4-1 to TRBJ1-2, with TRBD1 matching over 7 bases. The germline V gene has CDR1 MGHRA and CDR2 YSYEKL. This CDR3 has 15 amino acids. J was trimmed by 7 bases and V by 4 bases; bases with no gene match: 12.